This T cell receptor (beta chain) stems from a study of T-cell memory formation after mild COVID-19. Study-level background: Clustering of TCRs was largely donor specific.

V shed 1 base and J shed 4 bases, with 16 bases lying between them. The CDR3 spans 16 residues. The germline gives CDR1 SGHVS, CDR2 FQNEAQ. MiXCR was run by TCRdb on the 5' RACE reads, yielding one entry per CDR3 protein. The repertoire includes about 290,000 distinct CDR3 sequences, around 15% of them detected once, and about a fifth sits in the top ten. Sample: PBMCs or a T cell subset sorted from them (not recorded which). The rearrangement joins TRBV7-8 to TRBJ1-2, with a possible D match to TRBD1 (5 bases). This TCR came from a man younger than 35 who had mild COVID-19 (a few samples of this study predate the infection). Cell type and time point are not known. This chain's CDR3 is CASSLGDGRVFYGYTF. CDR3 DNA: TGTGCCAGCAGCTTAGGGGACGGCAGGGTGTTCTATGGCTACACCTTC.